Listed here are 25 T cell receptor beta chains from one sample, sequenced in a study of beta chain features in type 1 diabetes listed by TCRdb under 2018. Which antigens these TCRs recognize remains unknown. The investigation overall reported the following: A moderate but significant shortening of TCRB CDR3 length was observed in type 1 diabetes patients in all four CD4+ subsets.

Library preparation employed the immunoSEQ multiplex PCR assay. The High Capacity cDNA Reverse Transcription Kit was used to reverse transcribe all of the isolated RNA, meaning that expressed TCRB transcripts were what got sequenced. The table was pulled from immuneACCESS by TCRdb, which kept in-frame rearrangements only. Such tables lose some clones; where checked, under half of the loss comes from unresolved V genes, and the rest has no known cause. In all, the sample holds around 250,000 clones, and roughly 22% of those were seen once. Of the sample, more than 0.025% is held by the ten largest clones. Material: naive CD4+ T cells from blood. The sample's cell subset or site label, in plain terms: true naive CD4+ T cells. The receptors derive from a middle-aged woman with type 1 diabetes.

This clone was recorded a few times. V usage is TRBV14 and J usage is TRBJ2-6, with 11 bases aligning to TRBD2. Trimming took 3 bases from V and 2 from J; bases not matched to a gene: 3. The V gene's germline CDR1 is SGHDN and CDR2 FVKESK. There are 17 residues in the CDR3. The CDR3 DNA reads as TGTGCCAGCAGCCAGCGACTAGCGGGGACTGGGGCCAACGTCCTGACTTTC. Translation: CASSQRLAGTGANVLTF.

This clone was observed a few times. The CDR3 loop reads CASRSLEGETQYF. The CDR3 DNA reads as TGTGCCAGCCGCTCCTTGGAGGGAGAGACCCAGTACTTC. The chain is built from TRBV19 and TRBJ2-5; maybe TRBD2 (6 bases). Trimming removed 9 bases from V and 4 bases from J, with 15 bases in between. CDR1 and CDR2 (germline): LNHDA, SQIVND (reference sequence). CDR3 length equals 13 residues.

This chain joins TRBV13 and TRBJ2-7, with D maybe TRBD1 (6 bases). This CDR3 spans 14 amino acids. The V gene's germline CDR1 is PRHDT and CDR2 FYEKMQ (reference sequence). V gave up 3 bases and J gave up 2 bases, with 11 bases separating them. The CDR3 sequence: CASSLRDTAYEQYF. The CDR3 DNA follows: TGTGCCAGCAGCTTGAGGGACACTGCCTACGAGCAGTACTTC.

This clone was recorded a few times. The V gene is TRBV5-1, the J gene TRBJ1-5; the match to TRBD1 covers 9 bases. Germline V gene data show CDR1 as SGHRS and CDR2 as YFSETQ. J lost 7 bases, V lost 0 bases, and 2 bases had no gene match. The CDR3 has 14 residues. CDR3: CASSLGQGDQPQHF. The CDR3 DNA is TGCGCCAGCAGCTTGGGACAGGGGGACCAGCCCCAGCATTTT.

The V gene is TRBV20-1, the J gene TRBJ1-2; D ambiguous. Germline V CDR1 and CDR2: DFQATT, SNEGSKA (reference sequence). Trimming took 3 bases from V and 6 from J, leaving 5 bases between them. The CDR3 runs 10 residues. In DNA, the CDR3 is TGCAGTGCTAGGCGGGATGGCTACACCTTC. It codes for CSARRDGYTF.

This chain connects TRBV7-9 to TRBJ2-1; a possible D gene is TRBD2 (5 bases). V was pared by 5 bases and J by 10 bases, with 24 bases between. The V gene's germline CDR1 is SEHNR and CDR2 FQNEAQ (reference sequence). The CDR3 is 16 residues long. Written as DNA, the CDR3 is TGTGCCAGCAGCCCCCCGACTGGGAGCCCTTACAGAGAGCAGTTCTTC. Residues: CASSPPTGSPYREQFF.

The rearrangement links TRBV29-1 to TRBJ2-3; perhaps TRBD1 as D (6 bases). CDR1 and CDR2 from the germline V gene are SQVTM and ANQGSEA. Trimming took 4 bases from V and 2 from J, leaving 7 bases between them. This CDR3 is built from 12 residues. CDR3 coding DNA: TGCAGCGTTGGGACAGTCACAGATACGCAGTATTTT. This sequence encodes CSVGTVTDTQYF.

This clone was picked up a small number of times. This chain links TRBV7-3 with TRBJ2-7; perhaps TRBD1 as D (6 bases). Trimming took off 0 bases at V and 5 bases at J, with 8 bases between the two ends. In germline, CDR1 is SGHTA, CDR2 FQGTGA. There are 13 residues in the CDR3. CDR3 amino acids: CASSLTQGNEQYF. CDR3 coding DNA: TGTGCCAGCAGCTTAACCCAGGGGAACGAGCAGTACTTC. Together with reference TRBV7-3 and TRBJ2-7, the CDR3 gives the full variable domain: GAGVSQTPSNKVTEKGKYVELRCDPISGHTALYWYRQSLGQGPEFLIYFQGTGAADDSGLPNDRFFAVRPEGSVSTLKIQRTERGDSAVYLCASSLTQGNEQYFGPGTRLTVT.

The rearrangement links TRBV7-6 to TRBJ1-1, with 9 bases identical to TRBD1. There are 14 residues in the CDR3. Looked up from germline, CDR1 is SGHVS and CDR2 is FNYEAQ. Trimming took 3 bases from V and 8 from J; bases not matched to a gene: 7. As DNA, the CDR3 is TGTGCCAGCAGCTTGATACCCGGGACAGGGGAAGCTTTCTTT. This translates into CASSLIPGTGEAFF.

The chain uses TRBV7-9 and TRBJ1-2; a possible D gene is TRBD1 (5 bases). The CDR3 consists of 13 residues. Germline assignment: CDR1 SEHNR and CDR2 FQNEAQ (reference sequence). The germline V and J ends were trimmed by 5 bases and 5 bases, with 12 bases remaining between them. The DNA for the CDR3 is TGTGCCAGCAGCGGAAGGGACTTATATGGCTACACCTTC. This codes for CASSGRDLYGYTF.

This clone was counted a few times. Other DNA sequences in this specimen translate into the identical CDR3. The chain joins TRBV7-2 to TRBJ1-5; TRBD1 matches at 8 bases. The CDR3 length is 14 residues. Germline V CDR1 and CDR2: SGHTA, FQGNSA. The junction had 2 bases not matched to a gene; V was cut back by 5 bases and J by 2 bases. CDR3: CASSLDRGNQPQHF. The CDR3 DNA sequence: TGTGCCAGCAGCCTGGACAGGGGCAATCAGCCCCAGCATTTT.

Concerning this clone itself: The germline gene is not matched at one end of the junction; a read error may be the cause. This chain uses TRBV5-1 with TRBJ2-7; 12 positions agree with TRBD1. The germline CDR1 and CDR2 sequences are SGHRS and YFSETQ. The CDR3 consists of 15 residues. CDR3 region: CASSLDAGTGGPRDF. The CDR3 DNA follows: TGCGCCAGCAGCTTGGACGCCGGGACAGGGGGCCCGCGGGACTTC.

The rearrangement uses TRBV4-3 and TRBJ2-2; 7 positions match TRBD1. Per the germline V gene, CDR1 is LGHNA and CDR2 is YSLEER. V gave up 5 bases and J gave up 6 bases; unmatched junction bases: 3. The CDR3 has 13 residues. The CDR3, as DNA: TGCGCCAGCAGCTACGACAGGGCCGGGGAGCTGTTTTTT. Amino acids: CASSYDRAGELFF.

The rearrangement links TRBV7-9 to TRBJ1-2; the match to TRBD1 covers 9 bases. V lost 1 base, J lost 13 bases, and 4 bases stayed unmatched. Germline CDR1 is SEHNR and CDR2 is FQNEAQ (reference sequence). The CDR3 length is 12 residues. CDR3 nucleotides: TGTGCCAGCAGCTTAGAGGACAGGGGATGCACCTTC. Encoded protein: CASSLEDRGCTF.

The CDR3 here is CASNSRDRKNTEAFF. DNA for the CDR3: TGTGCCAGCAACTCCCGTGACAGAAAGAACACTGAAGCTTTCTTT. This chain connects TRBV2 to TRBJ1-1; possibly TRBD1 for D (5 bases). The CDR3 sequence is 15 residues long. The V gene's germline CDR1 is SNHLY and CDR2 FYNNEI. Trimming pared 7 bases from V and 1 base from J, leaving 16 bases between.

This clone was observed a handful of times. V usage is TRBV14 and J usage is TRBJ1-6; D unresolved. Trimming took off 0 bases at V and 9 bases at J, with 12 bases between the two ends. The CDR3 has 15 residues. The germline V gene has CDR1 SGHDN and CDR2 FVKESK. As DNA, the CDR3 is TGTGCCAGCAGCCAAGATGCCGCGGTTAGTTCACCCCTCCACTTT. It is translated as CASSQDAAVSSPLHF.

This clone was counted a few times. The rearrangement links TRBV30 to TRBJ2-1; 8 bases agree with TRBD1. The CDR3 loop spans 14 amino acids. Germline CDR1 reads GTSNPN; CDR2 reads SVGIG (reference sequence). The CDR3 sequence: CAGGPDRVYNEQFF. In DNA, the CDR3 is TGTGCAGGAGGTCCGGACAGGGTTTACAATGAGCAGTTCTTC. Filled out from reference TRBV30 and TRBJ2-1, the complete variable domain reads SQTIHQWPATLVQPVGSPLSLECTVEGTSNPNLYWYRQAAGRGLQLLFYSVGIGQISSEVPQNLSASRPQDRQFILSSKKLLLSDSGFYLCAGGPDRVYNEQFFGPGTRLTVL.

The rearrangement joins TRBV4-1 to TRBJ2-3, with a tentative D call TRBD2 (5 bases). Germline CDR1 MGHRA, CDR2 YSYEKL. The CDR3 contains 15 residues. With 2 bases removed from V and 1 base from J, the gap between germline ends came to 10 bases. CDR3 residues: CASSQLGVGTDTQYF. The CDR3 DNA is TGCGCCAGCAGCCAACTCGGGGTCGGCACAGATACGCAGTATTTT.

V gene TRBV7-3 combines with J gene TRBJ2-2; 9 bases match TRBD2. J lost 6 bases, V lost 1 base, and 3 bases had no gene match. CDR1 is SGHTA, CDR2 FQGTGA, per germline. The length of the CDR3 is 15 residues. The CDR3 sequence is CASSLIAGDAGELFF. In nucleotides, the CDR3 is TGTGCCAGCAGCTTAATAGCGGGGGACGCCGGGGAGCTGTTTTTT. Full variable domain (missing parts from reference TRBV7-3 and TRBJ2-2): GAGVSQTPSNKVTEKGKYVELRCDPISGHTALYWYRQSLGQGPEFLIYFQGTGAADDSGLPNDRFFAVRPEGSVSTLKIQRTERGDSAVYLCASSLIAGDAGELFFGEGSRLTVL.

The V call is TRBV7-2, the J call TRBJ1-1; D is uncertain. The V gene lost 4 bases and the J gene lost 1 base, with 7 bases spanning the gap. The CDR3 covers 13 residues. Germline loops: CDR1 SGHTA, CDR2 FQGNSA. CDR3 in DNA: TGTGCCAGCAGCTCACACCCGAACACTGAAGCTTTCTTT. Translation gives CASSSHPNTEAFF.

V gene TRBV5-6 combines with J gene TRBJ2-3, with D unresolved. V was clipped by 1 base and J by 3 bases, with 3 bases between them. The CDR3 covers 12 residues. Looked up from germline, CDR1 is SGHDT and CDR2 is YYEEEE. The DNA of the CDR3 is TGTGCCAGCAGCTTGTATACAGATACGCAGTATTTT. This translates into CASSLYTDTQYF.

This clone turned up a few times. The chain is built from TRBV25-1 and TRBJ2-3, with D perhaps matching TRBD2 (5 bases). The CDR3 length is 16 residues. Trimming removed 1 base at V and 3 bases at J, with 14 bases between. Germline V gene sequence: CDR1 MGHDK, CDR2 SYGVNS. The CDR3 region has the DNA TGTGCCAGCAGTGAATTTATCCCTGGAGGTACAGATACGCAGTATTTT. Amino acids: CASSEFIPGGTDTQYF.

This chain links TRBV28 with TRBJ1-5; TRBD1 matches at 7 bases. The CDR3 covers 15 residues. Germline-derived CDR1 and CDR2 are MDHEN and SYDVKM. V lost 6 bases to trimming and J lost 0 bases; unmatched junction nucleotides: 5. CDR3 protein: CASRQTGLSNQPQHF. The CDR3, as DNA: TGTGCCAGCAGACAGACAGGGCTTAGCAATCAGCCCCAGCATTTT.

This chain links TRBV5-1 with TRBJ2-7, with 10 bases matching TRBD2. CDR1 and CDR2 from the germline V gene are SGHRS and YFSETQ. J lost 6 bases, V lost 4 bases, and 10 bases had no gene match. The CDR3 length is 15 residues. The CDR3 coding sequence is TGCGCCAGCAGCCCGGGTCCTAGCGGGAGCTCCGAGCAGTACTTC. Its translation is CASSPGPSGSSEQYF.

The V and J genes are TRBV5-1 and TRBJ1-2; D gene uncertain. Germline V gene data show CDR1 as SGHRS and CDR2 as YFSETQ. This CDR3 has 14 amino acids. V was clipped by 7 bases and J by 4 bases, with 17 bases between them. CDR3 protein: CASGSWAEGYGYTF. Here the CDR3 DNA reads TGCGCCAGCGGCAGTTGGGCAGAAGGCTATGGCTACACCTTC.